This TCR beta chain is drawn from a study of T cells in Graves' hyperthyroidism and ophthalmopathy. Study-wide results and caveats: The model anticipated ophthalmopathy a median approximately 6.6 months pre-onset.

With regard to this clonotype: Antigen unknown. One base away lies a much larger clone, so this may be a sequencing read error.

CDR3 length: 14 residues. The V gene end was trimmed by 3 bases and the J gene end by 8 bases; junction bases not matched to a gene: 10. Germline lookup yields CDR1 DFQATT and CDR2 SNEGSKA (reference sequence). Researchers took RNA transcripts and amplified the TCR beta CDR3 regions from them. First-round RT-PCR with HTBI primers amplified the TCR CDR3 region. TCRdb ran MiXCR on the multiplex PCR reads and lists one entry per CDR3 protein. Found here are 500,000 to 600,000 distinct CDR3 sequences, 20% of them singletons; the top ten hold less than 55%. The PBMCs studied were ones that came from 10 ml fresh peripheral blood.

The source material was blood. The chain couples TRBV20-1 to TRBJ2-1; 7 nucleotides align to TRBD2. The TCR was taken from a man aged 40-49 years with Graves' ophthalmopathy. The DNA for the CDR3 is TGCAGTGCTAGCGGGTGGGAGGGCCAAGATGAGCAGTTCTTC. It encodes CSASGWEGQDEQFF.